The 16 T cell receptor beta chains given below trace back to one sample, sequenced in a study of OX40 agonist ivuxolimab in advanced cancers. Clones were read by immunoSEQ multiplex PCR, and TCRdb kept only the in-frame ones, dropping some. The data contain about 70,000 clones, around 88% of them singletons. The material was CD4+ or CD8+ T cells sorted from blood, obtained in a trial of the OX40 agonist ivuxolimab. These receptor sequences come from an adult with an advanced solid tumor such as melanoma, head and neck, liver or kidney cancer.

The J gene is TRBJ2-5, the V gene TRBV5-1, with D perhaps TRBD1 (6 bases). The germline V gene encodes CDR1 SGHRS and CDR2 YFSETQ. The CDR3 runs 14 residues. The V end was cut by 1 base, the J end by 1 base, with 8 bases between. CDR3 amino acids: CASSLRQVQETQYF. DNA of the CDR3: TGCGCCAGCAGCTTGCGACAGGTCCAAGAGACCCAGTACTTC.

This clone has more than one count but fewer than ten. V gene TRBV29-1 combines with J gene TRBJ2-1; 9 bases align to TRBD2. Germline-derived CDR1 and CDR2 are SQVTM and ANQGSEA. The CDR3 spans 15 residues. After removal of 3 bases from V and 1 base from J, the junction contained 4 bases not matched to a gene. The CDR3 protein is CSVDGGRGSYNEQFF. Written as DNA, the CDR3 is TGCAGCGTTGATGGCGGGAGGGGGTCCTACAATGAGCAGTTCTTC.

The rearrangement joins TRBV7-2 to TRBJ2-1; D remains ambiguous. CDR1 is SGHTA, CDR2 FQGNSA, per germline. Deletions cut 0 bases from V and 6 bases from J, with 6 bases between. This CDR3 contains 13 residues. The CDR3 is CASSLALLNEQFF. CDR3 DNA sequence: TGTGCCAGCAGCTTAGCGTTACTCAATGAGCAGTTCTTC.

The chain couples TRBV7-2 to TRBJ2-1; 12 positions agree with TRBD2. Germline V gene lookup returns CDR1 SGHTA and CDR2 FQGNSA. V was clipped by 5 bases and J by 2 bases; unmatched bases: 1. This CDR3 region has 15 residues. CDR3 nucleotide sequence: TGTGCCAGCAGCCCTAGCGGGAGGGCCTACAATGAGCAGTTCTTC. Translation gives CASSPSGRAYNEQFF.

In the case of this clone: An end of the junction does not agree with germline; a read error may underlie this. The V and J genes are TRBV5-4 and TRBJ1-2; D is ambiguous. Germline V CDR1 and CDR2: SGHNT, YYREEE (reference sequence). The CDR3 contains 12 residues. Written as DNA, the CDR3 is TGTGCCAGCAGCGCCCGAAGCTTCCCATGGGGCTTC. This sequence encodes CASSARSFPWGF.

The CDR3 DNA reads as TGTGCCAGCTCTCGGGACAGGGTACAAGAGACCCAGTACTTC. Its protein is CASSRDRVQETQYF. This chain uses TRBV18 with TRBJ2-5; 9 positions agree with TRBD1. V gave up 6 bases and J gave up 2 bases; unmatched junction bases: 4. The CDR3 consists of 14 residues. Germline V gene lookup returns CDR1 KGHSH and CDR2 LQKENI.

The rearrangement links TRBV13 to TRBJ2-7; D not resolved. Per germline, CDR1 PRHDT and CDR2 FYEKMQ (reference sequence). V was trimmed by 7 bases and J by 6 bases, leaving 13 bases between them. This CDR3 has 12 amino acids. As DNA, the CDR3 is TGTGCCAGCAACCTCGGTAGTGGCGAGCAGTACTTC. It yields the protein CASNLGSGEQYF. The whole variable domain, filled in from reference TRBV13 and TRBJ2-7, reads AAGVIQSPRHLIKEKRETATLKCYPIPRHDTVYWYQQGPGQDPQFLISFYEKMQSDKGSIPDRFSAQQFSDYHSELNMSSLELGDSALYFCASNLGSGEQYFGPGTRLTVT.

V usage is TRBV18 and J usage is TRBJ1-2, with TRBD1 matching over 7 bases. The germline V gene encodes CDR1 KGHSH and CDR2 LQKENI. V gave up 5 bases and J gave up 3 bases; unmatched junction bases: 9. The CDR3 covers 15 residues. DNA of the CDR3: TGTGCCAGCTCAACTCTAGGGGGCGAGGACTATGGCTACACCTTC. Protein: CASSTLGGEDYGYTF.

This clone has only a few counts. CDR3 residues: CAWRTGPGANVLTF. CDR3 DNA: TGTGCCTGGAGGACAGGGCCTGGGGCCAACGTCCTGACTTTC. The J gene is TRBJ2-6, the V gene TRBV30, with TRBD1 identical over 7 bases. CDR3 length: 14 residues. From germline, CDR1 is GTSNPN and CDR2 SVGIG (reference sequence). V shed 3 bases and J 2 bases; nucleotides not matched to a gene: 1.

This clone showed up just once. The rearrangement links TRBV6-5 to TRBJ1-1; TRBD1 agrees at 7 bases. The V gene's germline CDR1 is MNHEY and CDR2 SVGAGI. There are 15 residues in the CDR3. V was pared by 5 bases and J by 1 base, with 7 bases of the junction left unmatched. Here the CDR3 reads CASSPRGRANTEAFF. The CDR3 DNA reads as TGTGCCAGCAGTCCTAGGGGGCGCGCGAACACTGAAGCTTTCTTT.

This chain links TRBV9 with TRBJ2-1; D is undetermined. V dropped 2 bases and J dropped 7 bases, with 13 bases sitting between them. Germline V gene data show CDR1 as SGDLS and CDR2 as YYNGEE. This CDR3 has 14 amino acids. The CDR3 coding sequence is TGTGCCAGCAGCGTTTTTCAGGTGGAGAATGAGCAGTTCTTC. Protein sequence: CASSVFQVENEQFF. The whole variable domain, filled in from reference TRBV9 and TRBJ2-1, reads DSGVTQTPKHLITATGQRVTLRCSPRSGDLSVYWYQQSLDQGLQFLIQYYNGEERAKGNILERFSAQQFPDLHSELNLSSLELGDSALYFCASSVFQVENEQFFGPGTRLTVL.

This clone was recorded only once. This chain uses TRBV7-7 with TRBJ2-5; the match to TRBD2 covers 10 bases. After removal of 0 bases from V and 5 bases from J, the junction contained 6 bases not matched to a gene. This CDR3 region has 16 residues. Germline V gene data show CDR1 as SSHAT and CDR2 as FNYEAQ (reference sequence). This CDR3 reads CASSLAAGGPGETQYF. The CDR3 DNA reads as TGTGCCAGCAGCTTAGCAGCGGGGGGGCCGGGGGAGACCCAGTACTTC.

The chain combines TRBV6-5 with TRBJ2-7; unclear D gene. This CDR3 contains 12 residues. Germline values: CDR1 MNHEY, CDR2 SVGAGI. Trimming removed 6 bases at V and 5 bases at J, with 11 bases between. CDR3 DNA sequence: TGTGCCAGCAGCGGAGACCGCGACGAGCAGTACTTC. This gives the protein CASSGDRDEQYF.

The V call is TRBV7-9, the J call TRBJ1-1, with D perhaps matching TRBD1 (5 bases). The V gene's germline CDR1 is SEHNR and CDR2 FQNEAQ (reference sequence). The ends were cut back, 4 bases at V and 4 bases at J, with 16 bases in the middle. The CDR3 totals 15 residues. In DNA, the CDR3 is TGTGCCAGCAGCTATCTCAGGGATGGGGCCACTGAAGCTTTCTTT. Translation: CASSYLRDGATEAFF.

This chain joins TRBV6-5 and TRBJ2-3; D uncertain. V was cut by 8 bases and J by 1 base, with 13 bases left in between. The CDR3 sequence is 14 residues long. The germline V gene has CDR1 MNHEY and CDR2 SVGAGI. CDR3 amino acids: CASSTSVGTDTQYF. In DNA form, the CDR3 reads TGTGCCAGCTCCACATCCGTGGGCACAGATACGCAGTATTTT.

The J gene is TRBJ2-1, the V gene TRBV5-1, with D unresolved. The ends were cut back, 0 bases at V and 0 bases at J, with 7 bases in the middle. In germline, CDR1 is SGHRS, CDR2 YFSETQ. This CDR3 is built from 15 residues. Written as DNA, the CDR3 is TGCGCCAGCAGCTTGGATCAAAGCTCCTACAATGAGCAGTTCTTC. Encoded protein: CASSLDQSSYNEQFF. The full variable domain, in which reference TRBV5-1 and TRBJ2-1 provide the parts outside the CDR3, is KAGVTQTPRYLIKTRGQQVTLSCSPISGHRSVSWYQQTPGQGLQFLFEYFSETQRNKGNFPGRFSGRQFSNSRSEMNVSTLELGDSALYLCASSLDQSSYNEQFFGPGTRLTVL.